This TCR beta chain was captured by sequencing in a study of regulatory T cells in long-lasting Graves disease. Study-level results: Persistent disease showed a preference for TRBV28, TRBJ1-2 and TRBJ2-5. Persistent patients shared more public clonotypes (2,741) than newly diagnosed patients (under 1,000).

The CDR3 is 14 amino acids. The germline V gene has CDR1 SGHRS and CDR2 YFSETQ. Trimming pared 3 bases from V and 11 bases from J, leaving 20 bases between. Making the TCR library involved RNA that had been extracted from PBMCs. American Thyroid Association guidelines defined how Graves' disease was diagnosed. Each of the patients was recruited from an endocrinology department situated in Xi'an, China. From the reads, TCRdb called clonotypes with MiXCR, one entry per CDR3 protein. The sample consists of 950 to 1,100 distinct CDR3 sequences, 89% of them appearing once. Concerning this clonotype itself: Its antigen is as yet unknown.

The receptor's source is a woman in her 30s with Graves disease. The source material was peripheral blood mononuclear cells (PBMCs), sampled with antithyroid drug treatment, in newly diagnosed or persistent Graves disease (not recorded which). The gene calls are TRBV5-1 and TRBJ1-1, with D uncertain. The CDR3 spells CASSSDYHPDGAFF. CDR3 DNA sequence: TGCGCCAGCAGCTCGGACTACCATCCGGACGGGGCTTTCTTT. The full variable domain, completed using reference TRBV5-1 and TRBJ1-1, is KAGVTQTPRYLIKTRGQQVTLSCSPISGHRSVSWYQQTPGQGLQFLFEYFSETQRNKGNFPGRFSGRQFSNSRSEMNVSTLELGDSALYLCASSSDYHPDGAFFGQGTRLTVV.